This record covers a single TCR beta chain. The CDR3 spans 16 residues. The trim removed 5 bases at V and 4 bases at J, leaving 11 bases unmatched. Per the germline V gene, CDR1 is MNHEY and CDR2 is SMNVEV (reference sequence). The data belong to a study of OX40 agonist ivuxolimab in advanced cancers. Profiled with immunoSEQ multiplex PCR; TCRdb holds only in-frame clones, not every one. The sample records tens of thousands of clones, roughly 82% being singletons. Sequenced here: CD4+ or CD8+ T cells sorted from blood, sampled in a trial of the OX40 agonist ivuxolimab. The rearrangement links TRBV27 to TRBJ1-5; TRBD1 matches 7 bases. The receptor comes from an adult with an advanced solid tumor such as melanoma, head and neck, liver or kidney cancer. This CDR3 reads CASSLNPAQGNQPQHF. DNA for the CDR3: TGTGCCAGCAGTCTCAATCCTGCACAGGGGAATCAGCCCCAGCATTTT.